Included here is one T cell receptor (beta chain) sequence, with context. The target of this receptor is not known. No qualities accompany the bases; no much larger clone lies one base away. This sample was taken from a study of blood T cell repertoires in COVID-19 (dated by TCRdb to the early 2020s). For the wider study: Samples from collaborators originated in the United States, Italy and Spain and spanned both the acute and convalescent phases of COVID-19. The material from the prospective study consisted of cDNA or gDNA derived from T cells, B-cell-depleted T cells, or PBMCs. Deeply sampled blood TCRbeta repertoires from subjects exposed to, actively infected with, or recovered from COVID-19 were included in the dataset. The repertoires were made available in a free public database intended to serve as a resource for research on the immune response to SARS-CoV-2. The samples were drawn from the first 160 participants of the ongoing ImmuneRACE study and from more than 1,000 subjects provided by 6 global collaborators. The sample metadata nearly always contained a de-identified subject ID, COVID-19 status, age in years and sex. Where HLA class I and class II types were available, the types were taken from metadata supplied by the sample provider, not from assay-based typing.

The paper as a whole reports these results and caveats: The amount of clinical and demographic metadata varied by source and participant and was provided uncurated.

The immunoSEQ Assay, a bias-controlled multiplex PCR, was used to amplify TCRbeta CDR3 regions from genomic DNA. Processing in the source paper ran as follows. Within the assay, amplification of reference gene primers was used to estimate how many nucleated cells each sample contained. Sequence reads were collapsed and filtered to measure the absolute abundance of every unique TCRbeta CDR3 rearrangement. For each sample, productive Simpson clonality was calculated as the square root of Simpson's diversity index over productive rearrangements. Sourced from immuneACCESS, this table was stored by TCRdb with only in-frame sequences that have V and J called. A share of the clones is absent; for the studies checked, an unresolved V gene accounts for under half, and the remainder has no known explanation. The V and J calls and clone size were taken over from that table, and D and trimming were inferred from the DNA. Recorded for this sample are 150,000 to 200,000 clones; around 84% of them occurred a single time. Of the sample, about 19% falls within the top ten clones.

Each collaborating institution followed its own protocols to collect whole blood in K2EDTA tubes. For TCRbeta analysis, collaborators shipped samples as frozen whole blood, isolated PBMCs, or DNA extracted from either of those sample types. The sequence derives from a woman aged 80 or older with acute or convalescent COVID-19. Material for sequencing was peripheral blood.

CDR3 reads: CASGIGGGGEKLFF. The DNA sequence is TGTGCCAGCGGCATCGGGGGGGGCGGTGAAAAACTGTTTTTT. The chain was built from TRBV6-5 and TRBJ1-4, and perhaps TRBD1 as D gene, on 6 matching bases. As encoded in the germline V gene, CDR1 is MNHEY while CDR2 is SVGAGI. V was cut back by 8 bases and J by 7 bases, leaving a gap of 17 bases between them. From its cysteine to its phenylalanine, the CDR3 spans 14 amino acids. The CDR3 DNA has 42 bases and is translated from base 1.